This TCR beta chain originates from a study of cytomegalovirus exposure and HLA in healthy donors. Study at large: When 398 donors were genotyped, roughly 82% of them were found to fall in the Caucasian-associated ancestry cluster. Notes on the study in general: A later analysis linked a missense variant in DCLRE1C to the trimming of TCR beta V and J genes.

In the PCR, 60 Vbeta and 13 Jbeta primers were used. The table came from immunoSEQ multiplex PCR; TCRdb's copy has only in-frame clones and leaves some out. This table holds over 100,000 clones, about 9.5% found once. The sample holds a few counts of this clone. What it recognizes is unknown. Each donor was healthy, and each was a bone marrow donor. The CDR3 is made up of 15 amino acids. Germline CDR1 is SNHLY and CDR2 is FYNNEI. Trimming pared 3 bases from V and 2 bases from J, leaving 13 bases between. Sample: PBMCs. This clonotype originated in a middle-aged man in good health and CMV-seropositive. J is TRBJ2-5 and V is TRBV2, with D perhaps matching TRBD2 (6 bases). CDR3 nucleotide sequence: TGTGCCAGCAGTGACATCGGGAGTAGACAAGAGACCCAGTACTTC. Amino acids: CASSDIGSRQETQYF.